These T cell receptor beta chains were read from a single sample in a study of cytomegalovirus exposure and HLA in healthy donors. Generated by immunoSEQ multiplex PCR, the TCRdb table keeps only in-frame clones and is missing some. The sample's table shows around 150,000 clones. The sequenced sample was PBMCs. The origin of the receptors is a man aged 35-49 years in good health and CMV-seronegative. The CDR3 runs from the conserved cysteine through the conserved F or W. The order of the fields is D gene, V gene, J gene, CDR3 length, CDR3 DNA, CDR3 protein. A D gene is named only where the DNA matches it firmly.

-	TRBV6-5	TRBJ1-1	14	TGTGCCAGCAGCCTAGGGAGTTTGAACACTGAAGCTTTCTTT	CASSLGSLNTEAFF
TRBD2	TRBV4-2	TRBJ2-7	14	TGTGCCAGCAGCCAAGGACTAGCCCGCTACGAGCAGTACTTC	CASSQGLARYEQYF
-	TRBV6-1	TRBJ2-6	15	TGTGCCAGCAGTGAACCAGGGTTTGGGGCCAACGTCCTGACTTTC	CASSEPGFGANVLTF
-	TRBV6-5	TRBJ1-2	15	TGTGCCAGCAGTAAGGGCCAGGGAGGAATGGATGGCTACACCTTC	CASSKGQGGMDGYTF
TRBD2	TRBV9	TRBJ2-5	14	TGTGCCAGCAGCGTACTAACTAGCGGGGAGACCCAGTACTTC	CASSVLTSGETQYF
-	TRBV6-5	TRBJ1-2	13	TGTGCCAGCAGTACGACAGTCAACTATGGCTACACCTTC	CASSTTVNYGYTF
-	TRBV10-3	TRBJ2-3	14	TGTGCCATCAGTGCAGACACCTCAGGGAATACGCAGTATTTT	CAISADTSGNTQYF
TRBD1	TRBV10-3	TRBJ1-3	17	TGTGCCATCGGTCCCGGACAGGGCCTTCCCTCTGGAAACACCATATATTTT	CAIGPGQGLPSGNTIYF
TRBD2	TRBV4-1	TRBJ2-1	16	TGCGCCAGCAGCCGGGAGGGACTAGGGTCCTACAATGAGCAGTTCTTC	CASSREGLGSYNEQFF
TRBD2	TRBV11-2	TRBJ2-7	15	TGTGCCAGCAGCTTAGGTAGCGGGGTTCGCTACGAGCAGTACTTC	CASSLGSGVRYEQYF
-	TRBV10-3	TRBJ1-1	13	TGTGCCATAATGGGGGGGGGAAGCACTGAAGCTTTCTTT	CAIMGGGSTEAFF
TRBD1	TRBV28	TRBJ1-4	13	TGTGCCAGCGGCCGGGACAGCAATGAAAAACTGTTTTTT	CASGRDSNEKLFF
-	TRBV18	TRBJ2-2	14	TGTGCCAGCTCACCAGATAGGAACACCGGGGAGCTGTTTTTT	CASSPDRNTGELFF
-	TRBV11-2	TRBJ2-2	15	TGTGCCAGCAGTTGGGGGGACAGAAACACCGGGGAGCTGTTTTTT	CASSWGDRNTGELFF
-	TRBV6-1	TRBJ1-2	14	TGTGCCAGCAGTGAAGCCCCAGGTCCCTATGGCTACACCTTC	CASSEAPGPYGYTF
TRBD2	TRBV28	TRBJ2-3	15	TGTGCCAGCAGTTTAGCGGGGGGTCAGGCAGATACGCAGTATTTT	CASSLAGGQADTQYF
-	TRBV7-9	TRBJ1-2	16	TGTGCCAGCAGCTTATCCGCAGGCCCCCTGGGCTATGGCTACACCTTC	CASSLSAGPLGYGYTF
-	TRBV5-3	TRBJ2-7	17	TGTGCCAGAAGCTTGGAGTTCCCCGACAGGCGACCCTACGAGCAGTACTTC	CARSLEFPDRRPYEQYF
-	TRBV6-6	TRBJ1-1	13	TGTGCCAGCAGTTCCACAGGGCGCACTGAAGCTTTCTTT	CASSSTGRTEAFF
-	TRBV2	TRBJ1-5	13	TGTGCCAGCAGGAACCTCGGGTCTTGGCCCCAGCATTTT	CASRNLGSWPQHF
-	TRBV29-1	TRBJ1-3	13	TGCAGCGTCCAGGTCGGCTCTGGAAACACCATATATTTT	CSVQVGSGNTIYF
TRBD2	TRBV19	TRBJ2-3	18	TGTGCCAGTAGTTCCGATCTAGCGGGGGGTAGAAGCACAGATACGCAGTATTTT	CASSSDLAGGRSTDTQYF
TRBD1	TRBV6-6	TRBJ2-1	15	TGTGCCAGCAAATTTGAACAGGGGACCTACAATGAGCAGTTCTTC	CASKFEQGTYNEQFF
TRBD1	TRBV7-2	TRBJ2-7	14	TGTGCCAGCAGCTTAGGGGACAGGGTGGGCGAGCAGTACTTC	CASSLGDRVGEQYF
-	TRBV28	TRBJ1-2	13	TGTGCCAGCAGCCTACAGGGTCACTATGGCTACACCTTC	CASSLQGHYGYTF
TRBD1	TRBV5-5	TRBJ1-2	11	TGTGCCAGCAGCTGGGGACAGGTGCACACCTTC	CASSWGQVHTF
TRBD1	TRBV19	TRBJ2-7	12	TGTGCCTCACGGACAGGCACCTACGAGCAGTACTTC	CASRTGTYEQYF
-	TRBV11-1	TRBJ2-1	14	TGTGCCAGCAGCGTTACTAGTGGTGGCAATGAGCAGTTCTTC	CASSVTSGGNEQFF
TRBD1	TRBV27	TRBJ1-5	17	TGTGCCAGCAGTAAAACTCCGGGACAGGGACAGGGTCAGCCCCAGCATTTT	CASSKTPGQGQGQPQHF